This T cell receptor (beta chain) was captured in a study of CD8+CD57+ T cells in acquired aplastic anemia. Only a few counts were recorded for this clonotype. No antigen is known for it. Regarding the study as a whole: Patients shared 25 to 30 CD8+ CDR3 sequences with controls.

TCR beta VDJ and CDR3 were profiled, and genomic DNA was the template. A single record per CDR3 protein comes from TCRdb applying MiXCR to the reads. The sample shows about 190,000 distinct CDR3 sequences, 54% of them seen only once. Trimming took 4 bases from V and 0 from J; bases not matched to a gene: 6. This CDR3 contains 16 residues. Germline loops: CDR1 SGHTA, CDR2 FQGNSA. This sequence originates from a human donor in good health, serving as a control. The chain couples TRBV7-2 to TRBJ2-7, with TRBD1 matching 10 bases. The sequencing input was sorted CD4+, CD8+, or CD8+CD57+ T cells (not recorded which) from PBMCs. This CDR3 reads CASSYTGTGVSYEQYF. The CDR3 DNA sequence: TGTGCCAGCAGCTATACCGGGACAGGGGTCTCCTACGAGCAGTACTTC.